This T cell receptor beta chain was captured by sequencing in a study of breast tumors, draining lymph nodes, adjacent tissues. Study-level points and caveats: Findings are consistent with lymph node origin and intratumoral expansion of most tumor T cells. The lymph node origin of tumor T cells was framed as consistent with a hypothesis, not demonstrated. Tumor TCR diversity was below lymph nodes but above nontumor tissue. Luminal-like breast cancer showed significantly higher tumor–nontumor repertoire similarity than basal-like.

This clonotype has at least ten counts. What it recognizes is unknown. The V end lost 7 bases, the J end lost 2 bases, and 11 bases lay between the germline ends. The CDR3 loop spans 13 amino acids. The V gene's germline CDR1 is DFQATT and CDR2 SNEGSKA (reference sequence). TCRdb reprocessed the multiplex PCR reads via MiXCR and lists one record per CDR3 protein. The sample shows 13,000 to 15,000 distinct CDR3 sequences, around 55% of them seen only once. This clonotype originated in a female donor with breast cancer. Some clones in this sample may be carry-over from other donors' samples. Material for sequencing was tumor-adjacent breast tissue. This chain connects TRBV20-1 to TRBJ2-2; D uncertain. The CDR3 loop reads CSVALPNTGELFF. In DNA, the CDR3 is TGCAGTGTAGCCCTACCTAACACCGGGGAGCTGTTTTTT.